This T cell receptor (beta chain) emerged from a study of cytomegalovirus exposure and HLA in healthy donors. Primers: 60 Vbeta forward and 13 Jbeta reverse. Some clones are missing from TCRdb's copy, which holds only in-frame ones; the method was immunoSEQ multiplex PCR. The sample consists of hundreds of thousands of clones, 82% of them appearing once. CDR3 length: 17 residues. The V gene end was trimmed by 4 bases and the J gene end by 1 base; junction bases not matched to a gene: 9. CDR1 is SGHRS and CDR2 is YFSETQ in the germline V gene. The chain combines TRBV5-1 with TRBJ2-2; TRBD2 matches 8 bases. Sequencing was done on a sample of PBMCs. This TCR was sampled from a man aged 40-50 years in good health and CMV-seropositive. As DNA, the CDR3 is TGCGCCAGCAGCAGTGGCCTAACTAGCGGGAACACCGGGGAGCTGTTTTTT. It encodes CASSSGLTSGNTGELFF.